This section outlines one TCR beta chain sequence together with its context. Its antigen is currently unknown. Each CDR3 protein gets one entry after TCRdb re-called the RACE reads with MiXCR. The sample yields fewer than 200,000 distinct CDR3 sequences, around 30% seen once. The data were taken from a study of human T cells and chemical hapten exposure. In the study overall: Patch testing placed 0.01% DPC on the upper back, with readings at 6 days. Study results and caveats: There were significantly more large CDR3 similarity clusters among expanded TCRs than among controls. Correlating positively with patch test score were the PT1 expanded TCR counts.

As to time point: pre-sensitization, week 0. The treatment denotes: therapeutic diphenylcyclopropenone sensitization with weekly scalp DPC. Staff drew blood before applying each patch test. The TCR originated in a woman aged 25 to 39 with alopecia areata. Some clones in this sample may be carry-over from other donors' samples. The specimen was whole blood, collected in connection with sensitization to the hapten diphenylcyclopropenone (DPC).

In DNA form, the CDR3 reads TGTGCCATCAGTGCTACAGGGGTTGAGCCCCAGCATTTT. Encoded protein: CAISATGVEPQHF. The rearrangement joins TRBV10-3 to TRBJ1-5, with 7 bases aligning to TRBD1. Germline CDR1 and CDR2: ENHRY and SYGVKD. The CDR3 is 13 amino acids. With V trimmed by 4 bases and J by 8 bases, 5 bases remained unmatched.